The clone carrying this TCR beta chain has a count of ten or more. The source of the sample is a study of T cells of healthy individuals. Trimming at V came to 3 bases and at J to 6 bases, leaving 8 bases not matched to a gene. CDR3 length equals 16 residues. Germline V gene data show CDR1 as LGHNA and CDR2 as YNFKEQ. TCRdb redid the calling of the 5' RACE reads with MiXCR, one entry per CDR3 protein. The table records 95,000 to 100,000 distinct CDR3 sequences, about 16% of them present only once. The receptor's source is a human donor in good health. This chain connects TRBV4-2 to TRBJ2-3, with TRBD2 identical over 11 bases. Here the CDR3 DNA reads TGTGCCAGCAGCCAGGGACTAGCGGAGAAGGGGGATACGCAGTATTTT. Amino acids: CASSQGLAEKGDTQYF.